This record concerns one TCR beta chain sequence. Stated treatment: oral pan-JAK inhibitor, 5-10 mg twice daily. Extraction and reverse transcription of RNA yielded cDNA as the sequencing template. Produced via immunoSEQ multiplex PCR; TCRdb's table is partial and in-frame only. There are around 100,000 clones in the sample; 86% occur only once, and roughly 11% lies in the top ten. This entry is derived from a study of CD8+ T cells in alopecia areata. This CDR3 is built from 15 residues. The V and J ends lost 6 bases and 4 bases, in that order; junction bases with no gene match: 6. Germline V CDR1 and CDR2: MNHEY, SVGAGI.

The chain is built from TRBV6-5 and TRBJ2-2, with TRBD2 matching 9 bases. This material consisted of CD8+ T cells sorted from blood, taken around week 31, from a patient treated with tofacitinib. The sequence derives from a human donor with alopecia areata. The CDR3 region is CASSPSAGGTGELFF. The CDR3 DNA reads TGTGCCAGCAGCCCCTCAGCGGGAGGCACCGGGGAGCTGTTTTTT.